This T cell receptor beta chain came from a study of cytomegalovirus exposure and HLA in healthy donors. Study overall: Earlier, 100 million or so unique TCR beta sequences were recovered from around 190 million T cells by an analysis. Study conclusions and caveats: Altogether, 170 or so TCR beta chains were recorded as cytomegalovirus-associated. Among the most significant clusters, several appeared linked to common viral pathogens in a later analysis.

Regarding this clone: What it binds is not known.

13 Jbeta primers and 60 Vbeta primers were used for the PCR. Produced via immunoSEQ multiplex PCR; TCRdb's table is partial and in-frame only. The table records approximately 90,000 clones, around three quarters of them present only once. CDR1 and CDR2 (germline): SGHDT, YYEEEE. There are 13 residues in the CDR3. V lost 0 bases and J lost 3, with 6 bases in between. V and J are TRBV5-6 and TRBJ1-1, with D perhaps matching TRBD1 (6 bases). The sequenced sample was PBMCs. The sequence derives from a male donor in good health and CMV-seronegative. The CDR3 here is CASSLGGHTEAFF. CDR3 coding DNA: TGTGCCAGCAGCTTGGGGGGGCACACTGAAGCTTTCTTT.